Listed below are T cell receptor beta chains from one sample, sequenced in a study of shared clonotypes between healthy human individuals. The method was immunoSEQ multiplex PCR; TCRdb's version includes in-frame clones alone and lacks a portion of them. The sample includes over a million clones, about 80% seen only once; the top ten take roughly 1.4%. The material sequenced was memory CD4+ T cells sorted from blood. The receptors here all came from a man between 18 and 29 years old in good health. Each CDR3 is given with its conserved first and last residue. Fields, in order: CDR3 DNA, CDR3 protein, clone size, V gene, D gene, J gene. The D gene is left open where the match is weak. A row's size may be missing; if present it is once, few, many or a size class.

CDR3 DNA: TGTGCCAGCAGCCCCACCGGGGGGGCCTCAGATACGCAGTATTTT
CDR3 protein: CASSPTGGASDTQYF
clone size: .
V gene: TRBV9
D gene: TRBD2
J gene: TRBJ2-3

CDR3 DNA: TGTGCCAGCAGCGCGACCGGGACAGGAACAAACATTCAGTACTTC
CDR3 protein: CASSATGTGTNIQYF
clone size: .
V gene: TRBV9
D gene: TRBD1
J gene: TRBJ2-4

CDR3 DNA: TGTGCCAGCAGCCGGCGGACAGGGGCCACTGAAGCTTTCTTT
CDR3 protein: CASSRRTGATEAFF
clone size: few
V gene: TRBV6-5
D gene: TRBD1
J gene: TRBJ1-1

CDR3 DNA: TGTGCCAACTCGGGGGAGGGCCTTACCGATACGCAGTATTTT
CDR3 protein: CANSGEGLTDTQYF
clone size: .
V gene: TRBV11-2
D gene: TRBD2
J gene: TRBJ2-3

CDR3 DNA: TGCGCCAGCAGCTGGCAGGGGGCTGGCACCGGGGAGCTGTTTTTT
CDR3 protein: CASSWQGAGTGELFF
clone size: .
V gene: TRBV5-1
D gene: TRBD1
J gene: TRBJ2-2

CDR3 DNA: TGTGCCAGCTTAGGGACAGGGGGAGGGACCCAGTACTTC
CDR3 protein: CASLGTGGGTQYF
clone size: .
V gene: TRBV6-1
D gene: TRBD1
J gene: TRBJ2-5

CDR3 DNA: TGTGCCAGCAGTGGACAGGGGATCAACTATGGCTACACCTTC
CDR3 protein: CASSGQGINYGYTF
clone size: few
V gene: TRBV2
D gene: TRBD1
J gene: TRBJ1-2

CDR3 DNA: TGTGCCAGCAGTTCCTCCCCCGAAGGGGAGCTGTTTTTT
CDR3 protein: CASSSSPEGELFF
clone size: .
V gene: TRBV6-7
D gene: .
J gene: TRBJ2-2

CDR3 DNA: TGCGCCAGCAGTTTGACTAGCGGGAGTTCCCATGAGCAGTTCTTC
CDR3 protein: CASSLTSGSSHEQFF
clone size: .
V gene: TRBV5-1
D gene: TRBD2
J gene: TRBJ2-1

CDR3 DNA: TGCGCCAGCAGCTCCACAGGGAGCTCTGGGGCCAACGTCCTGACTTTC
CDR3 protein: CASSSTGSSGANVLTF
clone size: .
V gene: TRBV5-1
D gene: .
J gene: TRBJ2-6

CDR3 DNA: TGTGCCAGCAGATTATCCATTACGCGGTGGGAGACCCAGTACTTC
CDR3 protein: CASRLSITRWETQYF
clone size: .
V gene: TRBV6-1
D gene: .
J gene: TRBJ2-5

CDR3 DNA: TGCGCCAGCAGCTCCAGTACCGGGACAGGGGGCACTGAAGCTTTCTTT
CDR3 protein: CASSSSTGTGGTEAFF
clone size: few
V gene: TRBV5-1
D gene: TRBD1
J gene: TRBJ1-1

CDR3 DNA: TGTGCCAGCAGTGGACAGGGGGCAGACAATTCACCCCTCCACTTT
CDR3 protein: CASSGQGADNSPLHF
clone size: .
V gene: TRBV2
D gene: TRBD1
J gene: TRBJ1-6

CDR3 DNA: TGTGCCATCAGCTCGTGGAGGGGAGCTTTCTTT
CDR3 protein: CAISSWRGAFF
clone size: .
V gene: TRBV10-3
D gene: .
J gene: TRBJ1-1

CDR3 DNA: TGCGCCAGCAGCCAAGATCGGACACCTTATAGCAATCAGCCCCAGCATTTT
CDR3 protein: CASSQDRTPYSNQPQHF
clone size: .
V gene: TRBV4-1
D gene: .
J gene: TRBJ1-5

CDR3 DNA: TGTGCCAGCAGCGTAACTAGCGGGGGAAAAAACATTCAGTACTTC
CDR3 protein: CASSVTSGGKNIQYF
clone size: .
V gene: TRBV7-9
D gene: TRBD2
J gene: TRBJ2-4

CDR3 DNA: TGCGCCAGCAGCTTTTCATCGGCCGGGACCGGGGAGCTGTTTTTT
CDR3 protein: CASSFSSAGTGELFF
clone size: .
V gene: TRBV5-1
D gene: .
J gene: TRBJ2-2

CDR3 DNA: TGTGCCAGCAGCAAAGAAGAGCCTTACAGGTATTGTCAGCCCCAGCATTTT
CDR3 protein: CASSKEEPYRYCQPQHF
clone size: few
V gene: TRBV21-1
D gene: .
J gene: TRBJ1-5

CDR3 DNA: TGTGCCACCAGCATAATCCCAGGAGATAATTCACCCCTCCACTTT
CDR3 protein: CATSIIPGDNSPLHF
clone size: .
V gene: TRBV15
D gene: .
J gene: TRBJ1-6

CDR3 DNA: TGCGCCAGCAGTGAGACCGGGACTAGCGGAGATACGCAGTATTTT
CDR3 protein: CASSETGTSGDTQYF
clone size: few
V gene: TRBV10-2
D gene: TRBD2
J gene: TRBJ2-3

CDR3 DNA: TGTGCCAGCAATATCAGGGAGAACACTGAAGCTTTCTTT
CDR3 protein: CASNIRENTEAFF
clone size: .
V gene: TRBV6-1
D gene: .
J gene: TRBJ1-1

CDR3 DNA: TGTGCCAGCAGCCCGACCTCGTCAGGTAACCCGTTCTTC
CDR3 protein: CASSPTSSGNPFF
clone size: .
V gene: TRBV7-6
D gene: .
J gene: TRBJ2-1

CDR3 DNA: TGTGCCAGCAGCTTAGTGGGTGATCAGCCCCAGCATTTT
CDR3 protein: CASSLVGDQPQHF
clone size: .
V gene: TRBV7-9
D gene: .
J gene: TRBJ1-5

CDR3 DNA: TGTGCCAGTCCGGGACAGGTGGCCTACGAGCAGTACTTC
CDR3 protein: CASPGQVAYEQYF
clone size: once
V gene: TRBV27
D gene: TRBD1
J gene: TRBJ2-7

CDR3 DNA: TGTGCCAGCAGTTTCCGGACTACACGGGGTACGCAGTATTTT
CDR3 protein: CASSFRTTRGTQYF
clone size: once
V gene: TRBV28
D gene: .
J gene: TRBJ2-3

CDR3 DNA: TGCAGCGTTGAAGATTCGGGACAGGGAGGCAACATTCAGTACTTC
CDR3 protein: CSVEDSGQGGNIQYF
clone size: .
V gene: TRBV29-1
D gene: TRBD1
J gene: TRBJ2-4

CDR3 DNA: TGTGCCAGCACCACTCCGACTAGCGGGGGTTACGAGCAGTACTTC
CDR3 protein: CASTTPTSGGYEQYF
clone size: .
V gene: TRBV18
D gene: TRBD2
J gene: TRBJ2-7

CDR3 DNA: TGTGCCAGCAGCTTCAGTAACTATGGCTACACCTTC
CDR3 protein: CASSFSNYGYTF
clone size: .
V gene: TRBV11-2
D gene: .
J gene: TRBJ1-2

CDR3 DNA: TGTGCCAGCAGCCCATTAAGGAACACTGAAGCTTTCTTT
CDR3 protein: CASSPLRNTEAFF
clone size: few
V gene: TRBV6-5
D gene: .
J gene: TRBJ1-1

CDR3 DNA: TGTGCCAGCTCACCAATGACAGGGGCGGACACTGAAGCTTTCTTT
CDR3 protein: CASSPMTGADTEAFF
clone size: .
V gene: TRBV18
D gene: TRBD1
J gene: TRBJ1-1

CDR3 DNA: TGTGCCAGCAGTGACCCGTCCCGTTTGGGTGGCCTAGTCAAAAACATTCAGTACTTC
CDR3 protein: CASSDPSRLGGLVKNIQYF
clone size: .
V gene: TRBV6-1
D gene: .
J gene: TRBJ2-4

CDR3 DNA: TGTGCCAGCAGAAGGAATAGCAATCAGCCCCAGCATTTT
CDR3 protein: CASRRNSNQPQHF
clone size: .
V gene: TRBV27
D gene: .
J gene: TRBJ1-5

CDR3 DNA: TGTGCCAGCAGTGAAAGGCTAGCGGGGACAGATACGCAGTATTTT
CDR3 protein: CASSERLAGTDTQYF
clone size: few
V gene: TRBV6-1
D gene: TRBD2
J gene: TRBJ2-3

CDR3 DNA: TGTGCCAGCAGCGACCGGGACAGGGGGCTTAACGAGCAGTACTTC
CDR3 protein: CASSDRDRGLNEQYF
clone size: .
V gene: TRBV7-2
D gene: TRBD1
J gene: TRBJ2-7

CDR3 DNA: TGTGCCATCAGTGCTGAACCGGGACTAGCGGGAGAGCAGTACTTC
CDR3 protein: CAISAEPGLAGEQYF
clone size: .
V gene: TRBV10-3
D gene: TRBD2
J gene: TRBJ2-7

CDR3 DNA: TGTGCCAGCAGTTACCACAGACAGGGGAACTATGGCTACACCTTC
CDR3 protein: CASSYHRQGNYGYTF
clone size: few
V gene: TRBV6-5
D gene: TRBD1
J gene: TRBJ1-2

CDR3 DNA: TGCAGTGCTAGGACAGCCGATGAACTCTTC
CDR3 protein: CSARTADELF
clone size: .
V gene: TRBV20-1
D gene: .
J gene: TRBJ2-1

CDR3 DNA: TGTGCCAGCAGCTTTGATGTGGGAGTTTATGGCTACACCTTC
CDR3 protein: CASSFDVGVYGYTF
clone size: .
V gene: TRBV5-5
D gene: .
J gene: TRBJ1-2

CDR3 DNA: TGTGCCAGCAGCTTAGAATTTTCTGGCTACACCTTC
CDR3 protein: CASSLEFSGYTF
clone size: many
V gene: TRBV7-9
D gene: .
J gene: TRBJ1-2